Below are 3 T cell receptor beta chains sequenced from a single sample in a study of blood T cell repertoires in COVID-19. Here immunoSEQ multiplex PCR was the method, and the copy in TCRdb shows in-frame clones only, minus some. The sample has some 160,000 clones, 79% seen once. Sample: PBMCs or T cells enriched from blood (not recorded which). The receptor source for this set is a woman aged 70-85 years in a cohort exposed to, infected with or recovered from COVID-19 (not recorded which).

The rearrangement joins TRBV5-4 to TRBJ2-7; maybe TRBD1 (6 bases). This CDR3 comprises 14 residues. Germline V gives CDR1 SGHNT, CDR2 YYREEE (reference sequence). V was cut by 7 bases and J by 6 bases, with 20 bases left in between. This CDR3 is CASRPTGGGGEQYF. Written as DNA, the CDR3 is TGTGCCAGCCGACCGACAGGTGGTGGGGGCGAGCAGTACTTC. The full variable domain, in which reference TRBV5-4 and TRBJ2-7 provide the parts outside the CDR3, is ETGVTQSPTHLIKTRGQQVTLRCSSQSGHNTVSWYQQALGQGPQFIFQYYREEENGRGNFPPRFSGLQFPNYSSELNVNALELDDSALYLCASRPTGGGGEQYFGPGTRLTVT.

The V gene is TRBV24-1, the J gene TRBJ2-5, with 7 bases matching TRBD1. Germline assignment: CDR1 KGHDR and CDR2 SFDVKD. This CDR3 contains 13 residues. Trimming at V came to 9 bases and at J to 1 base, leaving 4 bases not matched to a gene. CDR3 DNA sequence: TGTGCCACCCGGGACAGTAGCCAAGAGACCCAGTACTTC. This gives the protein CATRDSSQETQYF.

The V call is TRBV7-9, the J call TRBJ2-2; 7 positions agree with TRBD1. The ends lost 10 bases at V and 3 bases at J; junction bases unmatched: 5. CDR3 length equals 13 residues. Germline loops: CDR1 SEHNR, CDR2 FQNEAQ (reference sequence). As DNA, the CDR3 is TGTGCCACTACAACAGGGGACACCGGGGAGCTGTTTTTT. Translation gives CATTTGDTGELFF. Full variable domain (remainder filled in from reference TRBV7-9 and TRBJ2-2): DTGVSQNPRHKITKRGQNVTFRCDPISEHNRLYWYRQTLGQGPEFLTYFQNEAQLEKSRLLSDRFSAERPKGSFSTLEIQRTEQGDSAMYLCATTTGDTGELFFGEGSRLTVL.